This TCR beta chain was sequenced during a study of blood T cells in healthy people across ages. Germline V CDR1 and CDR2: MGHDK, SYGVNS. The CDR3 loop spans 11 amino acids. Combining a sample-barcoded 5' primer with a J-beta primer mix, a second PCR ran for roughly 7 to 11 cycles. TCRdb itself ran the 5' RACE reads through MiXCR, one entry per CDR3 protein. The table lists some 700,000 distinct CDR3 sequences, about 20% of them singletons. The chain links TRBV25-1 to TRBJ1-4, with D possibly being TRBD1 (5 bases). The TCR sequence derives from a man in his 70s in good health. The sample comprised blood. DNA of the CDR3: TGTGCTGCCGGGAGGGGTGAAAAACTGTTTTTT. Encoded protein: CAAGRGEKLFF.